This section outlines one TCR beta chain sequence together with its context. Gene names and germline refer to mouse. With the read ending 1 residue before the CDR3 end, the germline J gene is used to fill in that end. Time point in this sample: mouse harvest day 14 after allogeneic transplant. Tail vein injection delivered 10^7 T-cell-depleted bone marrow cells and 10^6 splenic CD5+ T cells. The data stem from a study of tissue T cells after allogeneic stem cell transplantation. The repertoire was sequenced with immunoSEQ multiplex PCR; TCRdb's copy has only in-frame clones and lacks some. The sample lists 3,500 or so clones, 45% to 50% occurring once. The CDR3 sequence is 13 residues long. Germline V gene lookup returns CDR1 SGHSA and CDR2 FRNQAP. V was pared by 5 bases and J by 6 bases, with 12 bases between.

The receptor was derived from a female BALB/c mouse given C57BL/6 T cells with graft-versus-host disease after an allogeneic hematopoietic cell transplant. The chain combines TRBV16 with TRBJ2-4; D gene ambiguous. The sequenced sample was gut tissue. CDR3 bases read: TGTGCAAGCAGCACGATTGGGAAGAACACCTTGTAC. It codes for CASSTIGKNTLY. From start to end, the CDR3 is CASSTIGKNTLYF.